This is a list of T cell receptor beta chains from one sample in a study of T-cell memory formation after mild COVID-19. TCRdb recomputed calls from the 5' RACE reads with MiXCR, one row per CDR3 protein. The sample has around 300,000 distinct CDR3 sequences, approximately 13% seen once. Sequenced input: PBMCs or a T cell subset sorted from them (not recorded which). Receptors originate from a man between 18 and 29 years old who had mild COVID-19 (a few samples of this study predate the infection). Cell type and time point are not known. Both conserved end residues are part of each CDR3. The D gene is left open where the match is weak. The size field is filled for only some rows; it gives once, few, many or a size class.

>TRBV7-9|TRBJ2-5|NA|few
CASSLRTAGRYQETQYF
TGTGCCAGCAGCTTACGCACGGCAGGGCGGTACCAAGAGACCCAGTACTTC
>TRBV5-1|TRBJ2-7|TRBD2|few
CASSYKTSGGYEQYF
TGCGCCAGCAGCTATAAGACTAGCGGGGGCTACGAGCAGTACTTC
>TRBV27|TRBJ2-1|NA|many
CASSLKGNEQFF
TGTGCCAGCAGTTTAAAAGGGAATGAGCAGTTCTTC
>TRBV5-1|TRBJ2-7|NA|few
CASSPTPTGGYEQYF
TGCGCCAGCAGCCCTACCCCCACAGGTGGCTACGAGCAGTACTTC
>TRBV7-2|TRBJ1-1|NA|few
CASSQGRMNTEAFF
TGTGCCAGCAGCCAAGGACGGATGAACACTGAAGCTTTCTTT
>TRBV5-1|TRBJ2-6|NA|few
CASSGGIGTGANVLTF
TGCGCCAGCAGCGGGGGTATCGGTACTGGGGCCAACGTCCTGACTTTC
>TRBV29-1|TRBJ2-1|NA|NA
CSVAVGNEQFF
TGCAGCGTTGCAGTAGGGAATGAGCAGTTCTTC
>TRBV18|TRBJ1-5|NA|many
CASCSDGFQPQHF
TGTGCCAGCTGTTCGGACGGTTTTCAGCCCCAGCATTTT
>TRBV7-6|TRBJ1-5|NA|few
CASSLGQGIQPQHF
TGTGCCAGCAGCTTAGGGCAGGGTATACAGCCCCAGCATTTT
>TRBV27|TRBJ2-1|TRBD1|few
CASRGGQGDVNEQFF
TGTGCCAGCAGAGGGGGACAGGGGGATGTCAATGAGCAGTTCTTC
>TRBV7-3|TRBJ1-2|NA|few
CASIAGEGKGYTF
TGTGCCAGCATTGCCGGGGAGGGGAAGGGCTACACCTTC
>TRBV19|TRBJ2-3|NA|NA
CASRLSGDTQYF
TGTGCCAGTAGACTCAGCGGGGATACGCAGTATTTT
>TRBV20-1|TRBJ2-3|NA|few
CSAPDFTSTDTQYF
TGCAGTGCCCCTGACTTCACTAGCACAGATACGCAGTATTTT
>TRBV2|TRBJ1-2|TRBD1|once
CASRRTPTGGRYGYTF
TGTGCCAGCAGGCGAACTCCGACAGGGGGTCGGTATGGCTACACCTTC
>TRBV20-1|TRBJ2-3|TRBD2|NA
CSASGTGTSSSDTQYF
TGCAGTGCTAGTGGGACCGGGACTAGCTCCTCAGATACGCAGTATTTT
>TRBV20-1|TRBJ2-5|TRBD2|NA
CSATQASGRGMAETQYF
TGCAGTGCTACCCAGGCTAGCGGGCGGGGAATGGCGGAGACCCAGTACTTC
>TRBV7-2|TRBJ2-1|TRBD2|NA
CASSSGTSGGAGWFF
TGTGCCAGCAGCTCCGGGACTAGCGGGGGGGCTGGGTGGTTCTTC
>TRBV5-5|TRBJ2-2|TRBD1|many
CASSLRQGAITGELFF
TGTGCCAGCAGCTTGCGGCAGGGGGCCATCACCGGGGAGCTGTTTTTT
>TRBV9|TRBJ1-3|TRBD1|NA
CASSVDPQGARGNTIYF
TGTGCCAGCAGCGTAGACCCCCAGGGGGCGCGGGGAAACACCATATATTTT
>TRBV5-1|TRBJ2-6|NA|NA
CASRPPYRGRGANVLTF
TGCGCCAGCAGGCCCCCTTACCGGGGCCGTGGGGCCAACGTCCTGACTTTC
>TRBV6-2/TRBV6-3|TRBJ2-5|NA|many
CASSDGAQETQYF
TGTGCCAGCAGTGACGGGGCCCAAGAGACCCAGTACTTC
>TRBV19|TRBJ1-1|NA|few
CASSMGGDRTEAFF
TGTGCCAGTAGTATGGGGGGGGACCGCACTGAAGCTTTCTTT
>TRBV11-1|TRBJ2-1|NA|few
CASSFLGGVYNEQFF
TGTGCCAGCAGCTTCTTAGGGGGGGTTTACAATGAGCAGTTCTTC
>TRBV15|TRBJ2-7|NA|NA
CAARAAGTVEQYF
TGTGCCGCCCGGGCCGCAGGGACCGTTGAGCAGTACTTC
>TRBV5-1|TRBJ2-3|TRBD2|NA
CASSLEGLAGGSGTQYF
TGCGCCAGCAGCTTGGAGGGACTAGCGGGGGGGAGCGGTACGCAGTATTTT
>TRBV7-7|TRBJ2-7|TRBD1|many
CASSFGQGDTYEQYF
TGTGCCAGCAGCTTCGGACAGGGAGATACCTACGAGCAGTACTTC
>TRBV4-2|TRBJ2-3|NA|NA
CASSQEIAGAGGSTDTQYF
TGTGCCAGCAGCCAAGAGATTGCGGGGGCCGGGGGCAGCACAGATACGCAGTATTTT
>TRBV4-2|TRBJ1-4|NA|few
CASSQAGRMKGEKLFF
TGTGCCAGCAGCCAAGCCGGGCGGATGAAAGGGGAAAAACTGTTTTTT
>TRBV9|TRBJ2-1|TRBD2|NA
CASSVREAEQFF
TGTGCCAGCAGCGTCCGGGAGGCTGAGCAGTTCTTC
>TRBV6-2/TRBV6-3|TRBJ2-2|NA|NA
CASSFGVVGELFF
TGTGCCAGCAGTTTTGGAGTGGTCGGGGAGCTGTTTTTT
>TRBV12-3/TRBV12-4|TRBJ1-1|NA|many
CASSREYSNTEAFF
TGTGCCAGCAGTCGGGAGTATTCGAACACTGAAGCTTTCTTT
>TRBV6-5|TRBJ1-1|NA|few
CASSARDPLAAFF
TGTGCCAGCAGTGCCCGGGACCCTTTAGCAGCTTTCTTT
>TRBV7-2|TRBJ2-3|TRBD1|few
CASTPGGTGFTDTQYF
TGTGCCAGCACCCCTGGCGGGACAGGGTTCACAGATACGCAGTATTTT
>TRBV7-2|TRBJ2-3|NA|NA
CASGQTGSTDTQYF
TGTGCCAGCGGACAAACAGGGAGCACAGATACGCAGTATTTT
>TRBV20-1|TRBJ2-3|TRBD2|few
CSARRLAGATDTQYF
TGCAGTGCTCGACGACTAGCGGGGGCCACAGATACGCAGTATTTT
>TRBV27|TRBJ1-2|NA|few
CASSLTGLGYGYTF
TGTGCCAGCAGTCTTACAGGGCTAGGGTATGGCTACACCTTC
>TRBV5-1|TRBJ1-2|TRBD1|few
CASSQLGQGSNYGYTF
TGCGCCAGCAGCCAACTTGGACAGGGAAGCAACTATGGCTACACCTTC
>TRBV19|TRBJ1-5|TRBD1|once
CASSIGRGAYSNQPQHF
TGTGCCAGTAGTATAGGCAGGGGGGCCTATAGCAATCAGCCCCAGCATTTT
>TRBV6-5|TRBJ1-5|TRBD1|few
CASRDRGGQPQHF
TGTGCCAGCAGGGACAGGGGTGGCCAGCCCCAGCATTTT
>TRBV6-5|TRBJ1-2|NA|NA
CASSYSYNPAGDGYTF
TGTGCCAGCAGTTACTCGTACAACCCGGCAGGGGATGGCTACACCTTC
>TRBV6-5|TRBJ1-4|NA|few
CASSYRGATNEKLFF
TGTGCCAGCAGTTACCGGGGGGCGACTAATGAAAAACTGTTTTTT